These 13 T cell receptor beta chains came from one sample sequenced in a study of cytomegalovirus exposure and HLA in healthy donors. The table came from immunoSEQ multiplex PCR; TCRdb's copy has only in-frame clones and leaves some out. The sample includes about 150,000 clones, 91% of them seen just once. The sample was PBMCs. The receptor source for this set is a man aged 18 to 30 in good health and CMV-seronegative.

The chain's CDR3 is CASSSPSDRGTNEQFF. For the CDR3, the DNA is TGTGCCAGCAGTTCCCCGTCGGACAGGGGGACCAATGAGCAGTTCTTC. The rearrangement joins TRBV6-5 to TRBJ2-1; 10 nucleotides line up with TRBD1. The germline gives CDR1 MNHEY, CDR2 SVGAGI. The V and J ends lost 4 bases and 6 bases, in that order; junction bases with no gene match: 9. This CDR3 spans 16 amino acids.

This chain links TRBV27 with TRBJ1-2; D might be TRBD1 (6 bases). This CDR3 comprises 16 residues. Per germline, CDR1 MNHEY and CDR2 SMNVEV (reference sequence). V was clipped by 4 bases and J by 6 bases, with 21 bases between them. The CDR3 spells CASSSRSYRAEDGYTF. CDR3 nucleotide sequence: TGTGCCAGCAGTTCGAGGAGCTACAGGGCTGAAGATGGCTACACCTTC.

V is TRBV7-9 and J is TRBJ2-1; 10 nucleotides line up with TRBD2. The V gene end was trimmed by 1 base and the J gene end by 9 bases; junction bases not matched to a gene: 6. This CDR3 region has 15 residues. Germline-derived CDR1 and CDR2 are SEHNR and FQNEAQ (reference sequence). The CDR3 bases are TGTGCCAGCAGCTTAGGGCTAGCGGGAGCAGGTGAGCAGTTCTTC. This sequence encodes CASSLGLAGAGEQFF.

The chain carries TRBV2 and TRBJ2-7; weak D call: TRBD2 (6 bases). The germline V gene has CDR1 SNHLY and CDR2 FYNNEI. The V and J ends lost 8 bases and 0 bases respectively, with 14 bases between them. The CDR3 loop spans 14 amino acids. The CDR3 spells CASSGVSSSYEQYF. The CDR3 nucleotides are TGTGCCAGCTCGGGGGTTTCTAGCTCCTACGAGCAGTACTTC.

J is TRBJ1-1 and V is TRBV29-1; D gene uncertain. V shed 5 bases and J shed 0 bases, with 10 bases lying between them. The CDR3 length is 13 residues. In germline, CDR1 is SQVTM, CDR2 ANQGSEA. The CDR3 sequence: CSVPGSMNTEAFF. The CDR3 coding sequence is TGCAGCGTTCCAGGCAGTATGAACACTGAAGCTTTCTTT.

The chain links TRBV9 to TRBJ2-4, with TRBD2 identical over 9 bases. Per germline, CDR1 SGDLS and CDR2 YYNGEE. The CDR3 runs 16 residues. The V and J ends lost 0 bases and 8 bases, in that order; junction bases with no gene match: 9. The CDR3 coding sequence is TGTGCCAGCAGCGTAGTTGGCGGGGGGGCGGCGGACATTCAGTACTTC. It is translated as CASSVVGGGAADIQYF.

This chain connects TRBV5-6 to TRBJ2-7, with TRBD1 matching over 8 bases. The germline V gene has CDR1 SGHDT and CDR2 YYEEEE. The CDR3 sequence is 12 residues long. Trimming at V came to 7 bases and at J to 0 bases, leaving 0 bases not matched to a gene. CDR3 in DNA: TGTGCCAGCCAGGGGGCCTCCTACGAGCAGTACTTC. Translated: CASQGASYEQYF.

This chain connects TRBV10-2 to TRBJ1-4; weak D call: TRBD1 (5 bases). The germline gives CDR1 WSHSY, CDR2 SAAADI. Trimming took off 6 bases at V and 5 bases at J, with 10 bases between the two ends. CDR3 size: 13 residues. The chain's CDR3 is CASRMGGNEKLFF. The CDR3 region has the DNA TGCGCCAGCAGGATGGGGGGAAATGAAAAACTGTTTTTT.

The V and J genes are TRBV30 and TRBJ2-7; 11 bases are shared with TRBD2. Germline V gene data show CDR1 as GTSNPN and CDR2 as SVGIG (reference sequence). The CDR3 covers 14 residues. Trimming cost V 3 bases and J 2 bases; bases outside gene matches: 3. The CDR3 reads CAWRRLAGTYEQYV. CDR3 DNA: TGTGCCTGGAGAAGACTAGCGGGAACCTACGAGCAGTACGTC.

The V and J genes are TRBV19 and TRBJ2-6; 8 nucleotides align to TRBD1. The CDR3 totals 18 residues. J was trimmed by 2 bases and V by 4 bases; bases with no gene match: 10. Germline lookup yields CDR1 LNHDA and CDR2 SQIVND (reference sequence). DNA of the CDR3: TGTGCCAGTAGTACCCCAAGACAGGGGCCGGCTGGGGCCAACGTCCTGACTTTC. Its translation is CASSTPRQGPAGANVLTF.

This chain links TRBV9 with TRBJ1-4; TRBD1 matches 7 bases. The CDR3 runs to 14 residues. After removal of 3 bases from V and 6 bases from J, the junction contained 5 bases not matched to a gene. Looked up from germline, CDR1 is SGDLS and CDR2 is YYNGEE. Here the CDR3 DNA reads TGTGCCAGCAGCGGAGGGACAGCTTATGAAAAACTGTTTTTT. It translates to CASSGGTAYEKLFF.

This chain joins TRBV11-2 and TRBJ1-5; D not certain. CDR3 length equals 13 residues. The V gene lost 3 bases and the J gene lost 5 bases, with 8 bases spanning the gap. Germline CDR1 is SGHAT and CDR2 is FQNNGV. Here the CDR3 DNA reads TGTGCCAGCAGCTTTCTAGGAGATCAGCCCCAGCATTTT. Translation: CASSFLGDQPQHF.

The chain couples TRBV27 to TRBJ1-5; 8 nucleotides align to TRBD1. Germline CDR1 MNHEY, CDR2 SMNVEV (reference sequence). The CDR3 covers 17 residues. V trimming: 5 bases; J trimming: 0 bases; junction bases outside the gene matches: 9. Here the CDR3 reads CASSPRQGTSSNQPQHF. CDR3 DNA sequence: TGTGCCAGCAGTCCCCGACAGGGGACCTCTAGCAATCAGCCCCAGCATTTT.